This T cell receptor beta chain was profiled in a study of CD8+ T cells in alopecia areata. Sequencing relied on a cDNA template that was reverse transcribed from extracted RNA. Clones were sequenced by immunoSEQ multiplex PCR, and TCRdb holds only the in-frame ones, with some missing. This sample has about 220,000 clones, with around three fifths found just once. The CDR3 runs to 15 residues. Germline CDR1 ENHRY, CDR2 SYGVKD. Trimming removed 2 bases at V and 0 bases at J, with 9 bases between. Treatment indicated: oral pan-JAK inhibitor, 5-10 mg twice daily. In this sample, this clone turned up a few times.

The receptor comes from a human donor with alopecia areata. The genes are TRBV10-3 and TRBJ2-3, with D possibly being TRBD2 (6 bases). This specimen consisted of CD4+ T cells sorted from blood, obtained at week 4, from a patient treated with tofacitinib. The CDR3 region has the DNA TGTGCCATCAGTGAGGAGCGGGTGAGCACAGATACGCAGTATTTT. It yields the protein CAISEERVSTDTQYF.